This T cell receptor beta chain stems from a study of T cell changes during pregnancy in multiple sclerosis. Generated by immunoSEQ multiplex PCR, the TCRdb table keeps only in-frame clones and is missing some. The sample includes under 150,000 clones, approximately 96% of them seen just once. This CDR3 has 16 residues. J lost 3 bases, V lost 1 base, and 8 bases had no gene match. The germline V gene encodes CDR1 SGHAT and CDR2 FQNNGV. The input for sequencing was peripheral blood, taken after pregnancy. The chain combines TRBV11-2 with TRBJ2-7; TRBD2 matches 8 bases. The sequence was collected from a female donor with multiple sclerosis, enrolled in a pregnancy study. The CDR3 sequence is CASSLGSGRLNYEQYF. The CDR3 bases are TGTGCCAGCAGCTTAGGGAGCGGGAGACTCAACTACGAGCAGTACTTC.